This TCR beta chain was retrieved from a study of T cell responses to AZD1222 COVID-19 vaccine. Germline V gene data show CDR1 as ENHRY and CDR2 as SYGVKD. The length of the CDR3 is 13 residues. With 10 bases clipped from V and 4 bases from J, the junction kept 7 bases outside the gene matches. Comment on this clone: Its antigen is currently unknown.

Findings of the study overall: Unmutated regions of variants are reportedly targeted by nearly half of spike-specific TCRs. None of the repertoires were sampled until the peak T cell response had passed.

The protocol was immunoSEQ multiplex PCR, while the TCRdb copy is restricted to in-frame clones and leaves out a portion. Of around 88,000 clones in the sample, roughly 90% were seen once. This clonotype was sampled from an adult in good health. The sequences come from peripheral blood, collected on day 0 of AZD1222 vaccination. The chain carries TRBV10-3 and TRBJ1-2; 9 nucleotides align to TRBD1. The CDR3 here is CATRGTGPYGYTF. DNA of the CDR3: TGTGCCACCAGGGGGACAGGGCCCTATGGCTACACCTTC.